This T cell receptor (beta chain) is drawn from a study of shared clonotypes between healthy human individuals. Study-level information: Three plates each covered CD4 naive and memory; CD8 naive two, CD8 memory one.

There are 14 residues in the CDR3. V lost 0 bases and J 0 bases, leaving 6 bases between the germline ends. Looked up from germline, CDR1 is LGHNA and CDR2 is YSLEER. Produced via immunoSEQ multiplex PCR; TCRdb's table is partial and in-frame only. The data hold roughly 1 million clones, with approximately 78% observed a single time. The rearrangement joins TRBV4-3 to TRBJ2-7; D is unresolved. Sequenced: memory CD4+ T cells from PBMCs. Documented subset: CD45RA-negative fraction. The clonotype originates from a man between 18 and 29 years old in good health. Some clones in this sample may be carry-over from other donors' samples. In nucleotides, the CDR3 is TGCGCCAGCAGCCAAGATATTAACTCCTACGAGCAGTACTTC. Translated, it gives CASSQDINSYEQYF.